Each of the 23 T cell receptor beta chains below was sequenced from the same sample in a study of Ad26.COV2.S vaccination and SARS-CoV-2 variants. Produced via immunoSEQ multiplex PCR; TCRdb's table is partial and in-frame only. The table records a few hundred thousand clones, 80% to 90% of them present only once. Noted treatment: 15 to 20 received Ad26.COV2.S at low or high dose, single or two shots; several received placebo; per-sample allocation not given. At day 63 after the first vaccine or placebo injection, samples were drawn. The source material was peripheral blood, sampled in a trial of Ad26.COV2.S vaccine versus placebo. The receptors derive from a person between 18 and 60 years old who received the Ad26.COV2.S COVID-19 vaccine or a placebo.

The chain uses TRBV11-2 and TRBJ1-2; 7 nucleotides line up with TRBD1. After removal of 4 bases from V and 2 bases from J, the junction contained 10 bases not matched to a gene. This CDR3 is 16 amino acids long. The germline V gene encodes CDR1 SGHAT and CDR2 FQNNGV. CDR3 loop: CASSSPPAGGNYGYTF. DNA of the CDR3: TGTGCCAGCAGCTCTCCCCCCGCAGGGGGGAACTATGGCTACACCTTC.

The chain couples TRBV6-5 to TRBJ1-2; D gene unclear. Per the germline V gene, CDR1 is MNHEY and CDR2 is SVGAGI. Trimming removed 2 bases at V and 0 bases at J, with 7 bases between. The CDR3 runs to 14 residues. The CDR3 DNA reads as TGTGCCAGCAGTTACGGGGATACTAACTATGGCTACACCTTC. As protein: CASSYGDTNYGYTF.

The chain couples TRBV7-2 to TRBJ2-2; no clear D gene. The CDR3 is 15 residues long. Trimming cost V 1 base and J 1 base, with 7 bases left between them. Germline V gene sequence: CDR1 SGHTA, CDR2 FQGNSA. The CDR3 bases are TGTGCCAGCAGCTTAGTGCCGGGGAACACCGGGGAGCTGTTTTTT. Amino acids: CASSLVPGNTGELFF.

This clone has just a few counts. The V call is TRBV2, the J call TRBJ1-5, with a possible D match to TRBD1 (5 bases). This CDR3 is built from 12 residues. V was shortened by 2 bases and J by 11 bases, with 10 bases between the two germline ends. CDR1 is SNHLY and CDR2 is FYNNEI in the germline V gene. CDR3 nucleotide sequence: TGTGCCAGCAGTGAAAACGTAGGGGCCCAGCATTTT. It specifies CASSENVGAQHF. The whole variable domain, remainder taken from reference TRBV2 and TRBJ1-5, is EPEVTQTPSHQVTQMGQEVILRCVPISNHLYFYWYRQILGQKVEFLVSFYNNEISEKSEIFDDQFSVERPDGSNFTLKIRSTKLEDSAMYFCASSENVGAQHFGDGTRLSIL.

J is TRBJ2-5 and V is TRBV2; 13 bases fit TRBD2. Germline V gene lookup returns CDR1 SNHLY and CDR2 FYNNEI. This CDR3 has 15 residues. Trimming cost V 6 bases and J 5 bases; bases outside gene matches: 6. CDR3 sequence reads: CASSGTSGEVETQYF. The CDR3 DNA follows: TGTGCCAGCAGCGGGACTAGCGGGGAGGTGGAGACCCAGTACTTC.

The rearrangement uses TRBV19 and TRBJ1-1; D is ambiguous. Trimming removed 8 bases from V and 4 bases from J, with 11 bases in between. This CDR3 is 12 amino acids long. Germline lookup yields CDR1 LNHDA and CDR2 SQIVND (reference sequence). CDR3 region: CASPGPATEAFF. CDR3 nucleotides: TGTGCCAGTCCTGGACCGGCCACTGAAGCTTTCTTT.

This chain uses TRBV7-6 with TRBJ2-6; no definite D call. Germline V gene data show CDR1 as SGHVS and CDR2 as FNYEAQ. The CDR3 is made up of 16 amino acids. V lost 5 bases and J lost 4, with 15 bases in between. The CDR3 spells CASSLYGFGGANVLTF. CDR3 in DNA: TGTGCCAGCAGCCTCTACGGGTTTGGCGGGGCCAACGTCCTGACTTTC.

The chain uses TRBV24-1 and TRBJ1-5; 10 bases are a match to TRBD1. CDR1 and CDR2 (germline): KGHDR, SFDVKD. This CDR3 region has 15 residues. V gave up 4 bases and J gave up 7 bases; unmatched junction bases: 6. This CDR3 is CATSEGTGEIQPQHF. The CDR3 DNA reads TGTGCCACCAGTGAGGGGACAGGGGAAATACAGCCCCAGCATTTT.

The chain has TRBV5-1 and TRBJ2-7; possible D gene TRBD1, 6 bases. Trimming took off 4 bases at V and 0 bases at J, with 17 bases between the two ends. The CDR3 runs 16 residues. Looked up from germline, CDR1 is SGHRS and CDR2 is YFSETQ. The CDR3 nucleotides are TGCGCCAGCAGCCCAAGGACAGCGAGTAGCTCCTACGAGCAGTACTTC. Translation gives CASSPRTASSSYEQYF.

The chain links TRBV9 to TRBJ2-7, with 9 nucleotides matching TRBD1. This CDR3 has 14 residues. Germline V gene lookup returns CDR1 SGDLS and CDR2 YYNGEE. The V segment lost 3 bases and the J segment 6 bases; nucleotides outside the gene matches: 7. CDR3 DNA: TGTGCCAGCAGCGCCGGGACAGGGACCCGCGAGCAGTACTTC. Amino acid sequence: CASSAGTGTREQYF.

The V and J genes are TRBV11-3 and TRBJ2-1, with 10 bases aligning to TRBD2. With 5 bases clipped from V and 2 bases from J, the junction kept 6 bases outside the gene matches. Germline lookup yields CDR1 SGHNT and CDR2 YENEEA. This CDR3 is built from 16 residues. In nucleotides, the CDR3 is TGTGCCAGCAGCCTCCAACTAGCGGGGACCTACAATGAGCAGTTCTTC. Amino acid sequence: CASSLQLAGTYNEQFF.

The V call is TRBV1, the J call TRBJ2-5; the table's D gene call, TRBD1, was not cross checked with the DNA. TRBV1 corresponds to a pseudogene. The CDR3 has 14 residues. CDR3 in amino acids: CTSSQADSVETQYF. CDR3 nucleotide sequence: TGCACCAGCAGCCAGGCGGACAGTGTTGAGACCCAGTACTTC.

The rearrangement uses TRBV29-1 and TRBJ2-5, with D perhaps TRBD2 (5 bases). CDR1 and CDR2 (germline): SQVTM, ANQGSEA. This CDR3 contains 15 residues. V gave up 5 bases and J gave up 4 bases, with 20 bases separating them. CDR3 residues: CSVSKGGESGETQYF. CDR3 DNA sequence: TGCAGCGTTAGTAAGGGTGGCGAGAGCGGAGAGACCCAGTACTTC.

This chain connects TRBV6-4 to TRBJ2-1, with no clear D. The V end was cut by 6 bases, the J end by 15 bases, with 18 bases between. Germline-derived CDR1 and CDR2 are MRHNA and SNTAGT. This CDR3 is built from 12 residues. The CDR3 region is CASSGHHALRFF. DNA of the CDR3: TGTGCCAGCAGCGGCCACCACGCCCTACGGTTCTTC.

The chain employs TRBV7-2 and TRBJ1-2; D unclear. Per germline, CDR1 SGHTA and CDR2 FQGNSA. V gave up 5 bases and J gave up 0 bases, with 7 bases separating them. This CDR3 has 13 amino acids. In nucleotides, the CDR3 is TGTGCCAGCAGCAGTTTCCCTAACTATGGCTACACCTTC. It encodes CASSSFPNYGYTF. The variable domain in full, with the rest retrieved from reference TRBV7-2 and TRBJ1-2, is GAGVSQSPSNKVTEKGKDVELRCDPISGHTALYWYRQSLGQGLEFLIYFQGNSAPDKSGLPSDRFSAERTGGSVSTLTIQRTQQEDSAVYLCASSSFPNYGYTFGSGTRLTVV.

The chain carries TRBV6-1 and TRBJ2-1; D not resolved. The CDR3 extends over 11 amino acids. V shed 5 bases and J shed 9 bases, with 8 bases lying between them. The germline CDR1 and CDR2 sequences are MNHNS and SASEGT. The CDR3 nucleotides are TGTGCCAGCAGTCTAAGAGGTGAGCAGTTCTTC. Protein product: CASSLRGEQFF.

The J gene is TRBJ2-5, the V gene TRBV5-4, with D maybe TRBD2 (5 bases). CDR3 length equals 14 residues. Germline CDR1 reads SGHNT; CDR2 reads YYREEE (reference sequence). V was shortened by 2 bases and J by 5 bases, with 13 bases between the two germline ends. The CDR3 here is CASSFDSGGETQYF. CDR3 bases: TGTGCCAGCAGCTTCGACTCCGGCGGGGAGACCCAGTACTTC.

This CDR3 is CASMRGRGPLSYNSPLHF. The DNA for the CDR3 is TGCGCCAGCATGAGGGGCAGGGGGCCCCTCTCCTATAATTCACCCCTCCACTTT. This chain connects TRBV23-1 to TRBJ1-6; the match to TRBD1 covers 8 bases. TRBV23-1 is an ORF; its function is uncertain. CDR3 length equals 18 residues. Germline trimming cut 7 bases from V and 0 bases from J; bases unmatched to any gene: 11.

Only a few counts were recorded for this clone. This rearrangement joins TRBV19 to TRBJ1-3; D is perhaps TRBD1 (5 bases). Trimming took off 7 bases at V and 0 bases at J, with 10 bases between the two ends. Germline V gene sequence: CDR1 LNHDA, CDR2 SQIVND (reference sequence). The CDR3 is 14 amino acids. CDR3: CASMTVYSGNTIYF. The CDR3 DNA follows: TGTGCCAGTATGACAGTCTACTCTGGAAACACCATATATTTT.

The rearrangement links TRBV21-1 to TRBJ2-7; the table names TRBD1, a call not compared with the DNA. TRBV21-1 has pseudogene status. The CDR3 is 16 residues long. CDR3: CATPASPGHKSHEQYF. CDR3 nucleotides: TGTGCCACCCCGGCTTCACCGGGACATAAGTCCCACGAGCAGTACTTC.

This clone was seen once. The chain uses TRBV7-2 and TRBJ2-1; either TRBD1 or TRBD2 may supply D (6 bases each). Germline lookup yields CDR1 SGHTA and CDR2 FQGNSA. The CDR3 is made up of 13 amino acids. With 11 bases removed from V and 3 bases from J, the gap between germline ends came to 14 bases. Here the CDR3 reads CADGGPFYNEQFF. The CDR3 DNA reads TGTGCCGATGGGGGGCCATTCTACAATGAGCAGTTCTTC.

The chain combines TRBV5-1 with TRBJ2-7; no clear D. The CDR3 sequence is 13 residues long. V lost 2 bases and J 4 bases, leaving 10 bases between the germline ends. The germline gives CDR1 SGHRS, CDR2 YFSETQ. The CDR3, as DNA: TGCGCCAGCAGCTTCAATTCCGTTTACGAGCAGTACTTC. Translating gives CASSFNSVYEQYF.

The V and J genes are TRBV19 and TRBJ2-3; 7 bases line up with TRBD1. CDR3 length: 13 residues. CDR1 and CDR2 from the germline V gene are LNHDA and SQIVND (reference sequence). The V segment lost 9 bases and the J segment 5 bases; nucleotides outside the gene matches: 8. In nucleotides, the CDR3 is TGTGCCAGCTCGACAGGGTCGGGAGATACGCAGTATTTT. As protein: CASSTGSGDTQYF.